This T cell receptor beta chain is drawn from a study of sequential checkpoint blockade in melanoma. Libraries were prepared by immunoSEQ multiplex PCR; TCRdb keeps only in-frame clonotypes and omits some of them. The table shows about 13,000 clones, with around a quarter occurring only once. Treatment given: randomized to nivolumab then ipilimumab (arm A) or the reverse (arm B). V gave up 2 bases and J gave up 4 bases; unmatched junction bases: 1. From germline, CDR1 is LNHDA and CDR2 SQIVND (reference sequence). The CDR3 runs to 15 residues. The gene calls are TRBV19 and TRBJ2-2, with TRBD2 matching 10 bases. The TCR comes from a human donor with melanoma. The source was tumor tissue (inferred from file names), collected from a patient given nivolumab and ipilimumab in sequence. Here the CDR3 reads CASSIPSGSTGELFF. The DNA for the CDR3 is TGTGCCAGTAGTATACCTAGCGGGAGCACCGGGGAGCTGTTTTTT.